This T cell receptor beta chain came from a study of naive CD8 T cells in extremely preterm neonates. CDR3 length: 14 amino acids. Germline V CDR1 and CDR2: LNHDA, SQIVND (reference sequence). The V and J ends lost 1 base and 7 bases respectively, with 11 bases between them. Study-level points and caveats: Compared with older groups, preterm CDR3s were shorter, with fewer N additions and less trimming.

Clones were sequenced by immunoSEQ multiplex PCR, and TCRdb holds only the in-frame ones, with some missing. The table shows 5,100 or so clones, with 95% to 98% occurring only once. A note on this clone: As yet, its antigen is unknown.

Cord blood came from elective full-term cesareans at roughly 35-42 weeks without labor or membrane rupture. Sorting kept Annexin V-negative CD3+CD8+CD45RA+CCR7+ naive T cells. The sequencing input was naive CD8+ T cells from cord blood. The chain couples TRBV19 to TRBJ1-5, with D uncertain. The source is a newborn in good health. The CDR3 spells CASSIAGGRQPQHF. The CDR3 nucleotides read TGTGCCAGTAGTATAGCGGGAGGGAGACAGCCCCAGCATTTT.